This T cell receptor beta chain emerged from a study of blood T cells in healthy people across ages. Comments on this clonotype: The antigen is unknown.

The study, taken as a whole, reports: Long-lived donors had more naive CD4+ cells and higher diversity than aged donors.

The draw of peripheral blood yielded ten milliliters from each donor. Isolation yielded PBMCs, at least 7 million per sample, in every case. A J-beta primer mix and a sample-barcoded 5' primer were used in a second PCR of roughly 6 to 11 cycles. Every cDNA was tagged by a template-switch adaptor with 12 random nucleotides. One entry per CDR3 protein results from TCRdb running MiXCR on the 5' RACE reads. The sample shows about 1.4 million distinct CDR3 sequences, around 55% of them seen only once. The CDR3 covers 15 residues. V shed 5 bases and J 0 bases; nucleotides not matched to a gene: 5. The germline gives CDR1 SEHNR, CDR2 FQNEAQ (reference sequence).

The V gene is TRBV7-9, the J gene TRBJ2-7, with 9 bases that match TRBD2. The receptor was derived from a man younger than 35 in good health. The sequenced material came from blood. In DNA, the CDR3 is TGTGCCAGCAGCAAAGTACTAGCGGGCTCCTACGAGCAGTACTTC. Residues: CASSKVLAGSYEQYF.